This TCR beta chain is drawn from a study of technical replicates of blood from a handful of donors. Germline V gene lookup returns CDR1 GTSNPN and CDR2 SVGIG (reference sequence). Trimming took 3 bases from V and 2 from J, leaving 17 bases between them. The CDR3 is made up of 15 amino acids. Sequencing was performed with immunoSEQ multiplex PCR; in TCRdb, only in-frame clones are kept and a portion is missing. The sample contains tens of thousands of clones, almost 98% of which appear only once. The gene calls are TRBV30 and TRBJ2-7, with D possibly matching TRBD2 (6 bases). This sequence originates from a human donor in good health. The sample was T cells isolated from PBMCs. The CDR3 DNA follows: TGTGCCTGGAGATTAGGAGGGAGGACTACCTACGAGCAGTACTTC. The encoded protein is CAWRLGGRTTYEQYF.